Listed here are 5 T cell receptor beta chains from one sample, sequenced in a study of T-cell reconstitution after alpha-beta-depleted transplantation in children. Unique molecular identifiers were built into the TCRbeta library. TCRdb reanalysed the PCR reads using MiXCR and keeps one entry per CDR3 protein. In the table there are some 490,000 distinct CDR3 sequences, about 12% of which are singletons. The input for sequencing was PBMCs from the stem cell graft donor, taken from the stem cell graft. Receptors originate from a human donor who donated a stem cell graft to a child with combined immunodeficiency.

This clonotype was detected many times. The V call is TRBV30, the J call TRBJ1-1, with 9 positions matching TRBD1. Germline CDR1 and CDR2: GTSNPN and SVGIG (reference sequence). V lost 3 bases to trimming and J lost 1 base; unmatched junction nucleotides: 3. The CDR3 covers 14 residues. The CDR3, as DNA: TGTGCCTGGAGCACAGGGGGCAAGAACACTGAAGCTTTCTTT. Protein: CAWSTGGKNTEAFF.

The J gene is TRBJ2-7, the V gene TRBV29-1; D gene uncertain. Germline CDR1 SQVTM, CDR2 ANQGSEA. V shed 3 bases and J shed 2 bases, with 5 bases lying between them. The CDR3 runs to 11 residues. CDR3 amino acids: CSVESTYEQYF. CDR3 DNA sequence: TGCAGCGTTGAGTCTACCTACGAGCAGTACTTC.

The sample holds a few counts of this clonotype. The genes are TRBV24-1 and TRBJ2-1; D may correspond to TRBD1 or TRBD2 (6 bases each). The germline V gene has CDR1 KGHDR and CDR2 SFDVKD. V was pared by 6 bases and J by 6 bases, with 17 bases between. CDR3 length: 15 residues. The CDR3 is CATSIQGGAPNEQFF. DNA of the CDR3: TGTGCCACCAGTATACAGGGCGGGGCGCCCAATGAGCAGTTCTTC.

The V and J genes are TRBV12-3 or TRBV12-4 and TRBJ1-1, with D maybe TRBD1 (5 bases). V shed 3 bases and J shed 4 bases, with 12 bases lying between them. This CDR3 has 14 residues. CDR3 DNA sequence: TGTGCCAGCAGTTTTCTGAGGGGTAGCACTGAAGCTTTCTTT. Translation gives CASSFLRGSTEAFF.

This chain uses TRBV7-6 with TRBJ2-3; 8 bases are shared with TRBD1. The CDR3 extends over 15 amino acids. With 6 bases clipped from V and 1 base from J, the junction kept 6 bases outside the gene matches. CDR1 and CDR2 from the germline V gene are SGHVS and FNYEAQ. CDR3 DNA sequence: TGTGCCAGCAGTTCGGGACAGGCTGGCACAGATACGCAGTATTTT. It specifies CASSSGQAGTDTQYF.